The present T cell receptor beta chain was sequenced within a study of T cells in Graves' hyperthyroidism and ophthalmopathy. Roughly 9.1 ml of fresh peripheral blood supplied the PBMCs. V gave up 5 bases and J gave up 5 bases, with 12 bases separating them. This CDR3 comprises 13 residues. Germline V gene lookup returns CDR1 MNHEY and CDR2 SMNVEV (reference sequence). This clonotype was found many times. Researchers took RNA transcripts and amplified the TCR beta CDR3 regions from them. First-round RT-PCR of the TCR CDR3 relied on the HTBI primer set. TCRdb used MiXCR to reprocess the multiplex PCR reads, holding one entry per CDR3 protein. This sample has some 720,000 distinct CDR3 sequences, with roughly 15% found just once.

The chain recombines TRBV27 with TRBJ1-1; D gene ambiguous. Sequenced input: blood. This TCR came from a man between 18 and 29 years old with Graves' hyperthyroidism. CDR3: CASSPRPVTEAFF. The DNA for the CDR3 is TGTGCCAGCAGTCCCCGACCCGTGACTGAAGCTTTCTTT.